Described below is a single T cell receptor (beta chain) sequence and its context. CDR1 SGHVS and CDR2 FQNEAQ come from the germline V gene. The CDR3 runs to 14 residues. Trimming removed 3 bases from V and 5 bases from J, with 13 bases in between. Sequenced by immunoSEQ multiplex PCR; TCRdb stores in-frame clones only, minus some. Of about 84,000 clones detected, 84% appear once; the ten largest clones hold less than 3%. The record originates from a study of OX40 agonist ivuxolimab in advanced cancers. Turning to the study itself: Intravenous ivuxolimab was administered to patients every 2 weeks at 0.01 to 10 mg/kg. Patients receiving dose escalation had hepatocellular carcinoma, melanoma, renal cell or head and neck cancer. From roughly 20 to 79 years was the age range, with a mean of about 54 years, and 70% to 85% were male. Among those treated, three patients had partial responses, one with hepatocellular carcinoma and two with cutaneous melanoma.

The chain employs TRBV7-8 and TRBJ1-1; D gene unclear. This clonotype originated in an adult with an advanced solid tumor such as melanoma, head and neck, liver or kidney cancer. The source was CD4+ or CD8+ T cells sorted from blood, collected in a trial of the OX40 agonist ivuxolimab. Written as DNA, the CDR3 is TGTGCCAGCAGCTTGCCCTCAGGTTGGACTGAAGCTTTCTTT. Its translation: CASSLPSGWTEAFF.